This T cell receptor beta chain was recorded in a study of shared clonotypes between healthy human individuals. Measured with immunoSEQ multiplex PCR; TCRdb has only the in-frame clones, and not every one. The sample consists of just over 2,000,000 clones, 85% to 95% of them appearing once. The CDR3 is made up of 17 amino acids. The ends lost 1 base at V and 2 bases at J; junction bases unmatched: 8. Germline CDR1 reads SQVTM; CDR2 reads ANQGSEA. This clonotype was sampled from a man between 18 and 35 years old in good health. The chain employs TRBV29-1 and TRBJ2-3; 11 nucleotides line up with TRBD2. The sample comprised naive CD4+ T cells sorted from blood. The sample's subset: CD45RA+ positively selected. CDR3 coding DNA: TGCAGCGTTGAAGCTCCGCCGGGACTAGCGGACACAGATACGCAGTATTTT. It codes for CSVEAPPGLADTDTQYF.